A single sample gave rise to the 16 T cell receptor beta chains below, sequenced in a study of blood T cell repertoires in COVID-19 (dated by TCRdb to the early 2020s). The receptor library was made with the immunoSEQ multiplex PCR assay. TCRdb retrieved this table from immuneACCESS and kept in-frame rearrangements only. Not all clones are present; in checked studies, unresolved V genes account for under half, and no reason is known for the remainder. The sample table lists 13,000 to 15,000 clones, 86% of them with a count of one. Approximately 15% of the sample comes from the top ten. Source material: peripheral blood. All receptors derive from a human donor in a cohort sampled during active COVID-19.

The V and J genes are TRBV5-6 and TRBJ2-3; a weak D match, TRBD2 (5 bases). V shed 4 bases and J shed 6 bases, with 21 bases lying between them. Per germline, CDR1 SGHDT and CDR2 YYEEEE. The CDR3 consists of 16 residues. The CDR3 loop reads CASSARGRELWDTQYF. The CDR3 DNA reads TGTGCCAGCAGCGCGAGAGGAAGGGAGCTTTGGGATACGCAGTATTTT.

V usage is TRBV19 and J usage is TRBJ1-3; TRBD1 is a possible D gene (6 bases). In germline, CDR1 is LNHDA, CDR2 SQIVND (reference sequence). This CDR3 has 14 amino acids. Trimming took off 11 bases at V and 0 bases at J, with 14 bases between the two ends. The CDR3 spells CAATGISSGNTIYF. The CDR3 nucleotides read TGTGCCGCCACAGGGATCTCCTCTGGAAACACCATATATTTT.

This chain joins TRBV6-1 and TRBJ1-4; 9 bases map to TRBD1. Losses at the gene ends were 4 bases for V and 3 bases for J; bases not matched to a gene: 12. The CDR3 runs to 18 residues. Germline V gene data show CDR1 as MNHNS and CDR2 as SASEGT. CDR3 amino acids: CASSVIRDRVVANEKLFF. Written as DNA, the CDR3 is TGTGCCAGCAGTGTTATCCGGGACAGGGTTGTCGCTAATGAAAAACTGTTTTTT.

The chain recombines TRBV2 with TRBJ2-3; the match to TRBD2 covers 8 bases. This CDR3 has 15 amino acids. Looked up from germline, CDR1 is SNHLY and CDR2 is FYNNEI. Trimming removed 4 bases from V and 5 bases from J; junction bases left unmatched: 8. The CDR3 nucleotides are TGTGCCAGCAGTGGGCGAGCGGGGGTAGGAGATACGCAGTATTTT. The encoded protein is CASSGRAGVGDTQYF.

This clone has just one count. The CDR3, as DNA: TGTGCCAGTAGTATAGGGACAGGGGAAGGGAAAGGCAATCAGCCCCAGCATTTT. Residues: CASSIGTGEGKGNQPQHF. The gene calls are TRBV19 and TRBJ1-5, with 9 positions matching TRBD1. Trimming cost V 1 base and J 2 bases; bases outside gene matches: 9. The germline CDR1 and CDR2 sequences are LNHDA and SQIVND (reference sequence). CDR3 size: 18 residues.

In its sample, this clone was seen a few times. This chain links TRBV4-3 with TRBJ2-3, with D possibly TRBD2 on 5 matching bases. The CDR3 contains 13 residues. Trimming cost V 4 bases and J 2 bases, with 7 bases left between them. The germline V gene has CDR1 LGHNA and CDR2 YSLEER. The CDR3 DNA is TGCGCCAGCAGCCCGGGAACCACAGATACGCAGTATTTT. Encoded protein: CASSPGTTDTQYF.

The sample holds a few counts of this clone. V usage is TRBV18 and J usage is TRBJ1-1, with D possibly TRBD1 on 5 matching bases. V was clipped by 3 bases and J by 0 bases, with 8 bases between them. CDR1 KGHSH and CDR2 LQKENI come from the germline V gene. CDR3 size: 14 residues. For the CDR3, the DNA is TGTGCCAGCTCACCCCCAGGGATGAACACTGAAGCTTTCTTT. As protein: CASSPPGMNTEAFF. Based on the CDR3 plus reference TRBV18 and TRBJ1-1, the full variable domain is NAGVMQNPRHLVRRRGQEARLRCSPMKGHSHVYWYRQLPEEGLKFMVYLQKENIIDESGMPKERFSAEFPKEGPSILRIQQVVRGDSAAYFCASSPPGMNTEAFFGQGTRLTVV.

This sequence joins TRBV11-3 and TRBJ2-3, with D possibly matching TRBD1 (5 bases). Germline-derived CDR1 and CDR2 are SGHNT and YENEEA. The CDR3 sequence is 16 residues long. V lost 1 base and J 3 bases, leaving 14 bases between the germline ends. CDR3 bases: TGTGCCAGCAGCTTAGGACTGTGGGGCGAGACAGATACGCAGTATTTT. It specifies CASSLGLWGETDTQYF. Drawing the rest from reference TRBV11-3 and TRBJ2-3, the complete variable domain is EAGVVQSPRYKIIEKKQPVAFWCNPISGHNTLYWYLQNLGQGPELLIRYENEEAVDDSQLPKDRFSAERLKGVDSTLKIQPAELGDSAVYLCASSLGLWGETDTQYFGPGTRLTVL.

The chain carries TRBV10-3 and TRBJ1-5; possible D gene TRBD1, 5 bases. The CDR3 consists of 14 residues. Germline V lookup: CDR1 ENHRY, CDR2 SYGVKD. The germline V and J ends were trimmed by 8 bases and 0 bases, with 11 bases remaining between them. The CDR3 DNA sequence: TGTGCCATCTCAGGGACTTATAGCAATCAGCCCCAGCATTTT. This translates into CAISGTYSNQPQHF.

CDR3 sequence: CASRPRGARNTGELFF. The CDR3 region has the DNA TGTGCCAGCAGGCCGCGGGGGGCCCGAAACACCGGGGAGCTGTTTTTT. The V and J genes are TRBV7-9 and TRBJ2-2; 8 bases are shared with TRBD2. J gave up 2 bases and V 6 bases, and 8 bases lay outside the gene matches. Germline-derived CDR1 and CDR2 are SEHNR and FQNEAQ (reference sequence). There are 16 residues in the CDR3.

The CDR3 reads CASSQADRGNSPLHF. The CDR3 coding sequence is TGTGCCAGCAGCCAAGCGGACAGGGGGAATTCACCCCTCCACTTT. The V call is TRBV3-1 (or the pseudogene TRBV3-2), the J call TRBJ1-6; TRBD1 matches at 10 bases. Trimming at V came to 1 base and at J to 7 bases, leaving 1 base not matched to a gene. CDR1 LGHDT and CDR2 YNNKEL come from the germline V gene (reference sequence). The length of the CDR3 is 15 residues.

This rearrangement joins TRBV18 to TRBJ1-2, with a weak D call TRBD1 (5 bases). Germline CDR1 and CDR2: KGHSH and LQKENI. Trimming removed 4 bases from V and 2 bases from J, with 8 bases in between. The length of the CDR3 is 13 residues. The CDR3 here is CASSQGPNYGYTF. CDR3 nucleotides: TGTGCCAGCTCACAGGGGCCAAACTATGGCTACACCTTC. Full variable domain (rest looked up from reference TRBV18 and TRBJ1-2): NAGVMQNPRHLVRRRGQEARLRCSPMKGHSHVYWYRQLPEEGLKFMVYLQKENIIDESGMPKERFSAEFPKEGPSILRIQQVVRGDSAAYFCASSQGPNYGYTFGSGTRLTVV.

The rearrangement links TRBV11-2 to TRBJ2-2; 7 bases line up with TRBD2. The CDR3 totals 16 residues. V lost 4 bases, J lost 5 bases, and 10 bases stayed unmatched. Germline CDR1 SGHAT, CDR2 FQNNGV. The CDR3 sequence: CASSSMRGRGTGELFF. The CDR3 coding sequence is TGTGCCAGCAGCTCAATGCGGGGGAGGGGAACCGGGGAGCTGTTTTTT. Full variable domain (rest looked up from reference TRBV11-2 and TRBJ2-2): EAGVAQSPRYKIIEKRQSVAFWCNPISGHATLYWYQQILGQGPKLLIQFQNNGVVDDSQLPKDRFSAERLKGVDSTLKIQPAKLEDSAVYLCASSSMRGRGTGELFFGEGSRLTVL.

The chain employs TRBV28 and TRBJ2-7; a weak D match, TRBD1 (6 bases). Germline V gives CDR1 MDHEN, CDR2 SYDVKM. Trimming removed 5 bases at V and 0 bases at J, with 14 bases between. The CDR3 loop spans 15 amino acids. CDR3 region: CASSKTGSYSYEQYF. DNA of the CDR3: TGTGCCAGCAGTAAGACAGGATCCTACTCCTACGAGCAGTACTTC.

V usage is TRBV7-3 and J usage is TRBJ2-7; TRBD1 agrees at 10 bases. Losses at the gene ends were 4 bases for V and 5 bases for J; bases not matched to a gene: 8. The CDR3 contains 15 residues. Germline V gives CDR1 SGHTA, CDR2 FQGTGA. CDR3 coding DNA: TGTGCCAGCAGCTCCTTCGGGACAGGGGCCCACGAGCAGTACTTC. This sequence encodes CASSSFGTGAHEQYF.

The CDR3 DNA follows: TGTGCCAGCAGCTTCCTACCCACAGGGTACTCCTACGAGCAGTACTTC. The encoded protein is CASSFLPTGYSYEQYF. This chain links TRBV11-1 with TRBJ2-7; a possible D gene is TRBD1 (6 bases). The V end was cut by 3 bases, the J end by 0 bases, with 15 bases between. This CDR3 has 16 residues. Germline CDR1 and CDR2: SGHAT and FQDESV (reference sequence).